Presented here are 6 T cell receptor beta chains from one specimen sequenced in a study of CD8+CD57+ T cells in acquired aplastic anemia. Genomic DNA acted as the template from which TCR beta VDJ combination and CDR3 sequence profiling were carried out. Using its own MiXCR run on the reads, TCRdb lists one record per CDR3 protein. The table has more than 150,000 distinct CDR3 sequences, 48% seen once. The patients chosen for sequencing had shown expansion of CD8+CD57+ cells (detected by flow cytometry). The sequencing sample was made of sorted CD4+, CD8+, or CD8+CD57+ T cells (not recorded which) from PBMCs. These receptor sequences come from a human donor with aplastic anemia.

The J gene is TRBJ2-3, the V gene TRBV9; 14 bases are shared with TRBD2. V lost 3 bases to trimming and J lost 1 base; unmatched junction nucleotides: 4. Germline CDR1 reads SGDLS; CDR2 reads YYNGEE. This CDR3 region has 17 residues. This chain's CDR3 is CASSGLAGGDRTDTQYF. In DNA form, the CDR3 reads TGTGCCAGCAGCGGACTAGCGGGAGGGGATCGCACAGATACGCAGTATTTT.

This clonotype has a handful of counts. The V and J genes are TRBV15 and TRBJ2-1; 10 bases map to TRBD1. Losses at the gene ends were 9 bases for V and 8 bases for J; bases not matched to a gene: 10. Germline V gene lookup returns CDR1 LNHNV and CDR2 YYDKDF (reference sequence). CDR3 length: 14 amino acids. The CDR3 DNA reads TGTGCCACGTGCTCCGGGACAGGGGCATATGAGCAGTTCTTC. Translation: CATCSGTGAYEQFF.

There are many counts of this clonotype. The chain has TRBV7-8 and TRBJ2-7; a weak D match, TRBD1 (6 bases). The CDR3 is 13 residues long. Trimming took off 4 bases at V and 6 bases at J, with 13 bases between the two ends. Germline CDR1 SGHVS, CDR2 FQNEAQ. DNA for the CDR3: TGTGCCAGCAGCTCCGGACAGAACTCCGAGCAGTACTTC. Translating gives CASSSGQNSEQYF.

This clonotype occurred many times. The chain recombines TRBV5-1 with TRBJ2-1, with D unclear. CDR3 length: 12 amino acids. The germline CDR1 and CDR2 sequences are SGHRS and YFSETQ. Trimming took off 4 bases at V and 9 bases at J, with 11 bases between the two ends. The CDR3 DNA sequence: TGCGCCAGCAGCCAGACACTTTCTGAGCAGTTCTTC. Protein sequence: CASSQTLSEQFF.

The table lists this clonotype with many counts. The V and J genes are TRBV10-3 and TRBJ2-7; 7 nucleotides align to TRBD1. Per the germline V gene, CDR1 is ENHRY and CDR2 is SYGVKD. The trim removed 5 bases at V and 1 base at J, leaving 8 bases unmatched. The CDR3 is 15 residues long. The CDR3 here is CAISFTGANSYEQYF. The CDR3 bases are TGTGCCATCAGTTTTACAGGGGCAAATTCCTACGAGCAGTACTTC.

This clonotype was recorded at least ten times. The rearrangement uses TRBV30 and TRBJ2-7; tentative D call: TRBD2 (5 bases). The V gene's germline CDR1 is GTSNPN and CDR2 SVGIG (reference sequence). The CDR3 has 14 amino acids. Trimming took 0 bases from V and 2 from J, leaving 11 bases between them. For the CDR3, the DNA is TGTGCCTGGAGTGTATTGGGGAGAACCTACGAGCAGTACTTC. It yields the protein CAWSVLGRTYEQYF. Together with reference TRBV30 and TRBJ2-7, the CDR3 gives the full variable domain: SQTIHQWPATLVQPVGSPLSLECTVEGTSNPNLYWYRQAAGRGLQLLFYSVGIGQISSEVPQNLSASRPQDRQFILSSKKLLLSDSGFYLCAWSVLGRTYEQYFGPGTRLTVT.